The table lists the clone carrying this TCR beta chain with many counts. Its antigen is as yet unknown. Libraries of TCR beta came from iRepertoire HTBI primers plus Arm-PCR of CDR3 regions. MiXCR was run by TCRdb on the multiplex PCR reads, yielding one entry per CDR3 protein. The sample has fewer than 550,000 distinct CDR3 sequences; 16% are singletons. This entry is derived from a study of regulatory T cells in long-lasting Graves disease. Overall study findings and caveats: Persistent Graves' patients showed less TCR diversity than newly diagnosed ones.

The germline V gene has CDR1 MNHEY and CDR2 SVGEGT. CDR3 length equals 17 residues. The V and J ends lost 0 bases and 1 base, in that order; junction bases with no gene match: 8. Time point of the sample: newly diagnosed GD, antithyroid drugs for less than 3 months. PBMC-extracted RNA yielded the TCR library. Diagnoses of Graves' disease were made by American Thyroid Association guidelines. The same data also contributed to another study, on T cells in Graves' hyperthyroidism and ophthalmopathy. As that study records: First-round RT-PCR targeting the TCR CDR3 was performed with the HTBI primer set.

Sequenced material: peripheral blood mononuclear cells (PBMCs), taken at new diagnosis, from a patient treated with antithyroid drugs. This TCR was sampled from a woman in her late teens or twenties with Graves disease. The chain uses TRBV6-2 or TRBV6-3 and TRBJ2-5; 7 positions match TRBD2. The CDR3 region is CASSYSILGGVQETQYF. CDR3 nucleotide sequence: TGTGCCAGCAGTTACTCGATTCTGGGAGGGGTCCAAGAGACCCAGTACTTC.